The rows below give T cell receptor beta chains drawn from one sample of a study of identifying expanded T cells in peripheral blood. TCRdb's table, derived via immunoSEQ multiplex PCR, lists solely in-frame clones and lacks some. The data show approximately 130,000 clones, roughly 80% seen once. The sequenced material came from blood. All receptors derive from a person aged 18 to 75 in good health. The CDR3 runs from the conserved cysteine through the conserved F or W. D genes are given only for firm matches. Some rows have no size entry. The others give once, few or many, or a class for an expanded clone.

d_gene: TRBD1
j_gene: TRBJ1-6
v_gene: TRBV6-1
abundance: NA
CDR3aa: CASSADRGNSPLHF
CDR3nt: TGTGCCAGCAGTGCCGACAGGGGAAATTCACCCCTCCACTTT

d_gene: NA
j_gene: TRBJ1-1
v_gene: TRBV6-1
abundance: NA
CDR3aa: CASGSGHSTEAFF
CDR3nt: TGTGCCAGTGGCTCGGGGCACAGCACTGAAGCTTTCTTT

d_gene: NA
j_gene: TRBJ1-3
v_gene: TRBV7-9
abundance: NA
CDR3aa: CASRQALFGNTIYF
CDR3nt: TGTGCCAGCAGGCAGGCACTTTTTGGAAACACCATATATTTT

d_gene: TRBD1
j_gene: TRBJ1-1
v_gene: TRBV18
abundance: NA
CDR3aa: CASSFPGQGSEAFF
CDR3nt: TGTGCCAGCTCATTCCCGGGACAGGGGTCTGAAGCTTTCTTT

d_gene: NA
j_gene: TRBJ1-2
v_gene: TRBV6-1
abundance: few
CDR3aa: CASSDTFGGYTF
CDR3nt: TGTGCCAGCAGTGACACCTTCGGTGGCTACACCTTC

d_gene: NA
j_gene: TRBJ1-3
v_gene: TRBV6-5
abundance: NA
CDR3aa: CASGRRGNSGNTIYF
CDR3nt: TGTGCCAGCGGTAGGAGGGGGAACTCTGGAAACACCATATATTTT

d_gene: NA
j_gene: TRBJ1-2
v_gene: TRBV5-1
abundance: NA
CDR3aa: CASTLGGRGYTF
CDR3nt: TGCGCCAGCACCCTAGGGGGTCGGGGCTACACCTTC

d_gene: TRBD1
j_gene: TRBJ1-1
v_gene: TRBV19
abundance: NA
CDR3aa: CASSIDLAGGQGNWNTEAFF
CDR3nt: TGTGCCAGTAGTATAGATCTTGCAGGGGGACAGGGGAATTGGAACACTGAAGCTTTCTTT

d_gene: NA
j_gene: TRBJ2-5
v_gene: TRBV5-1
abundance: NA
CDR3aa: CASSLAIFETQYF
CDR3nt: TGCGCCAGCAGCTTGGCTATCTTCGAGACCCAGTACTTC

d_gene: NA
j_gene: TRBJ2-7
v_gene: TRBV18
abundance: NA
CDR3aa: CASSPPWFYEQYF
CDR3nt: TGTGCCAGCTCACCACCCTGGTTCTACGAGCAGTACTTC

d_gene: NA
j_gene: TRBJ1-3
v_gene: TRBV27
abundance: NA
CDR3aa: CASSRGPPGGNTIYF
CDR3nt: TGTGCCAGCAGCAGGGGACCACCGGGGGGAAACACCATATATTTT

d_gene: NA
j_gene: TRBJ1-1
v_gene: TRBV29-1
abundance: NA
CDR3aa: CSGIPSPTGSDGDTEAFF
CDR3nt: TGCAGCGGGATCCCGAGCCCGACAGGTTCGGATGGGGACACTGAAGCTTTCTTT

d_gene: NA
j_gene: TRBJ2-6
v_gene: TRBV28
abundance: NA
CDR3aa: CASRPDLRGANVLTF
CDR3nt: TGTGCCAGCAGACCAGACCTCCGTGGGGCCAACGTCCTGACTTTC

d_gene: NA
j_gene: TRBJ1-1
v_gene: TRBV5-1
abundance: NA
CDR3aa: CASSLGPPIGEAFF
CDR3nt: TGCGCCAGCAGCTTGGGGCCCCCAATCGGGGAAGCTTTCTTT

d_gene: NA
j_gene: TRBJ1-6
v_gene: TRBV6-5
abundance: NA
CDR3aa: CASSYSSGVGNSPLHF
CDR3nt: TGTGCCAGCAGTTACTCATCCGGGGTCGGCAATTCACCCCTCCACTTT

d_gene: NA
j_gene: TRBJ2-1
v_gene: TRBV5-4
abundance: NA
CDR3aa: CASSPEGGLHYNEQFF
CDR3nt: TGTGCCAGCAGCCCCGAGGGGGGGTTACACTACAATGAGCAGTTCTTC

d_gene: NA
j_gene: TRBJ1-2
v_gene: TRBV6-1
abundance: NA
CDR3aa: CASSPRQDYGYTF
CDR3nt: TGTGCCAGCAGTCCAAGACAGGACTATGGCTACACCTTC

d_gene: TRBD2
j_gene: TRBJ2-7
v_gene: TRBV28
abundance: NA
CDR3aa: CASSFPRPASGGRYF
CDR3nt: TGTGCCAGCAGTTTTCCTCGACCTGCATCAGGCGGGAGGTACTTC

d_gene: TRBD1
j_gene: TRBJ1-3
v_gene: TRBV7-9
abundance: few
CDR3aa: CASSLGQGHTIYF
CDR3nt: TGTGCCAGCAGCCTCGGACAGGGACACACCATATATTTT

d_gene: TRBD1
j_gene: TRBJ2-6
v_gene: TRBV5-8
abundance: NA
CDR3aa: CASSLGQSGANVLTF
CDR3nt: TGTGCCAGCAGCCTGGGACAGTCTGGGGCCAACGTCCTGACTTTC

d_gene: NA
j_gene: TRBJ2-7
v_gene: TRBV18
abundance: NA
CDR3aa: CASTAVRGYEQYF
CDR3nt: TGTGCCAGCACCGCCGTCCGGGGCTACGAGCAGTACTTC

d_gene: NA
j_gene: TRBJ2-7
v_gene: TRBV7-9
abundance: NA
CDR3aa: CASSLTPGHGYEQYF
CDR3nt: TGTGCCAGCAGCTTAACTCCCGGCCACGGCTACGAGCAGTACTTC

d_gene: NA
j_gene: TRBJ1-1
v_gene: TRBV5-1
abundance: once
CDR3aa: CASSGQSRSAEAFF
CDR3nt: TGCGCCAGCAGCGGCCAGAGTCGATCGGCTGAAGCTTTCTTT